The 15 T cell receptor beta chains presented below share a single source sample, sequenced in a study of blood T cell repertoires in COVID-19. Using immunoSEQ multiplex PCR, the repertoire was profiled, and TCRdb retains in-frame clones only, with some absent. Of around 110,000 clones listed, approximately 82% are singletons. Sequencing was done on a sample of peripheral blood. Receptors originate from a young man with acute or convalescent COVID-19.

This clone was detected only a few times. V is TRBV9 and J is TRBJ2-5; 10 positions agree with TRBD2. V shed 2 bases, J shed 4 bases, and the junction held 5 bases outside the gene matches. This CDR3 spans 15 amino acids. Germline-derived CDR1 and CDR2 are SGDLS and YYNGEE. The CDR3 nucleotides are TGTGCCAGCAGCGTGTCTAGCGGGGGTATAGAGACCCAGTACTTC. Translation: CASSVSSGGIETQYF.

The J gene is TRBJ2-7, the V gene TRBV7-2, with a weak D call TRBD2 (6 bases). V shed 3 bases and J shed 2 bases, with 14 bases lying between them. The CDR3 runs to 15 residues. The germline V gene encodes CDR1 SGHTA and CDR2 FQGNSA. The CDR3 here is CASSLSISGPYEQYF. The CDR3 nucleotides read TGTGCCAGCAGCTTGTCGATTAGCGGTCCCTACGAGCAGTACTTC. Looking up the rest from reference TRBV7-2 and TRBJ2-7 gives the full variable domain: GAGVSQSPSNKVTEKGKDVELRCDPISGHTALYWYRQSLGQGLEFLIYFQGNSAPDKSGLPSDRFSAERTGGSVSTLTIQRTQQEDSAVYLCASSLSISGPYEQYFGPGTRLTVT.

This clone was recorded a few times. V gene TRBV5-1 combines with J gene TRBJ2-1, with 14 bases that match TRBD2. V was clipped by 4 bases and J by 10 bases; unmatched bases: 7. Germline CDR1 is SGHRS and CDR2 is YFSETQ. CDR3 length: 15 residues. This chain's CDR3 is CASSGGLAGEGEQFF. CDR3 DNA: TGCGCCAGCAGCGGGGGACTAGCGGGAGAAGGGGAGCAGTTCTTC.

J is TRBJ2-1 and V is TRBV19, with 9 bases identical to TRBD1. V lost 0 bases and J lost 5; bases outside the gene matches: 8. Germline lookup yields CDR1 LNHDA and CDR2 SQIVND (reference sequence). The CDR3 totals 17 residues. CDR3 coding DNA: TGTGCCAGTAGTATAGATACCTTGGACAGGGGCGACAATGAGCAGTTCTTC. This gives the protein CASSIDTLDRGDNEQFF.

The chain couples TRBV5-5 to TRBJ1-3; D perhaps matches TRBD1 (5 bases). Trimming left V 4 bases short and J 2 bases short, with 19 bases between. The length of the CDR3 is 17 residues. Germline lookup yields CDR1 SGHKS and CDR2 YYEKEE (reference sequence). CDR3 bases: TGTGCCAGCAGCCAGGGCCCAGCCGCTTCTACTGGAAACACCATATATTTT. This sequence encodes CASSQGPAASTGNTIYF.

The V gene is TRBV4-2, the J gene TRBJ2-1, with 15 bases lining up with TRBD2. The CDR3 is 14 amino acids. Per the germline V gene, CDR1 is LGHNA and CDR2 is YNFKEQ. With 11 bases clipped from V and 9 bases from J, the junction kept 8 bases outside the gene matches. CDR3 amino acids: CAVGLAGGLSEQFF. Here the CDR3 DNA reads TGTGCCGTTGGACTAGCGGGGGGGCTAAGTGAGCAGTTCTTC.

This clone has a handful of counts. This CDR3 reads CASSAQTGPRETQYF. The DNA for the CDR3 is TGTGCCAGCAGCGCGCAGACAGGGCCGCGGGAGACCCAGTACTTC. This chain connects TRBV9 to TRBJ2-5; 7 nucleotides match TRBD1. This CDR3 spans 15 amino acids. The germline V gene has CDR1 SGDLS and CDR2 YYNGEE. Trimming took 3 bases from V and 5 from J; bases not matched to a gene: 10.

This clone occurred a few times. Here the CDR3 DNA reads TGTGCCAGCAGCTTAGCTGGGCGGGGGAGGACTACTTACTATGAGCAGTTCTTC. It codes for CASSLAGRGRTTYYEQFF. The chain uses TRBV7-2 and TRBJ2-1, with 7 positions matching TRBD2. The V gene's germline CDR1 is SGHTA and CDR2 FQGNSA. This CDR3 is 18 amino acids long. Germline trimming cut 0 bases from V and 8 bases from J; bases unmatched to any gene: 16.

This rearrangement joins TRBV19 to TRBJ2-1, with TRBD2 identical over 9 bases. Losses at the gene ends were 3 bases for V and 2 bases for J; bases not matched to a gene: 20. Germline CDR1 is LNHDA and CDR2 is SQIVND (reference sequence). The CDR3 runs 21 residues. This CDR3 reads CASSIAQGRASGEDTYNEQFF. DNA of the CDR3: TGTGCCAGTAGTATCGCCCAGGGGAGGGCTAGCGGGGAGGATACCTACAATGAGCAGTTCTTC. The complete variable domain, with remaining parts taken from reference TRBV19 and TRBJ2-1, reads DGGITQSPKYLFRKEGQNVTLSCEQNLNHDAMYWYRQDPGQGLRLIYYSQIVNDFQKGDIAEGYSVSREKKESFPLTVTSAQKNPTAFYLCASSIAQGRASGEDTYNEQFFGPGTRLTVL.

The chain links TRBV6-5 to TRBJ1-5, with TRBD1 matching 9 bases. The V and J ends lost 6 bases and 7 bases, in that order; junction bases with no gene match: 10. Per the germline V gene, CDR1 is MNHEY and CDR2 is SVGAGI. The CDR3 is made up of 15 amino acids. CDR3 sequence reads: CASSIGTGSGQPQHF. CDR3 DNA sequence: TGTGCCAGCAGCATTGGGACAGGGAGTGGGCAGCCCCAGCATTTT.

This rearrangement joins TRBV4-2 to TRBJ1-3; perhaps TRBD1 as D (5 bases). CDR1 LGHNA and CDR2 YNFKEQ come from the germline V gene. CDR3 length equals 18 residues. With 2 bases removed from V and 0 bases from J, the gap between germline ends came to 17 bases. The CDR3 DNA reads TGTGCCAGCAGCCAACTGGGGGGACTCCTGAGCTCTGGAAACACCATATATTTT. Translated, it gives CASSQLGGLLSSGNTIYF.

The chain links TRBV27 to TRBJ1-4; no firm D call. Germline CDR1 is MNHEY and CDR2 is SMNVEV (reference sequence). The CDR3 spans 13 residues. V was shortened by 2 bases and J by 7 bases, with 8 bases between the two germline ends. For the CDR3, the DNA is TGTGCCAGCAGTTTAAGGGAGGCTGAAAAACTGTTTTTT. Protein sequence: CASSLREAEKLFF.

V is TRBV6-2 or TRBV6-3 and J is TRBJ2-7, with D perhaps TRBD1 (5 bases). Trimming removed 2 bases from V and 4 bases from J, with 15 bases in between. This CDR3 region has 15 residues. Per germline, CDR1 MNHEY and CDR2 SVGEGT. CDR3 DNA: TGTGCCAGCAGTTACGAGGTAGGGGTGATATACGAGCAGTACTTC. Protein: CASSYEVGVIYEQYF.

The chain recombines TRBV27 with TRBJ2-2; 7 nucleotides agree with TRBD1. The CDR3 runs 14 residues. Losses at the gene ends were 5 bases for V and 8 bases for J; bases not matched to a gene: 8. Germline CDR1 is MNHEY and CDR2 is SMNVEV (reference sequence). DNA for the CDR3: TGTGCCAGCAGTGTTACAGGGGCGCGGGGGGAGCTGTTTTTT. Protein sequence: CASSVTGARGELFF.

The rearrangement uses TRBV19 and TRBJ2-2; 9 bases line up with TRBD1. The junction had 13 bases not matched to a gene; V was cut back by 5 bases and J by 3 bases. Germline lookup yields CDR1 LNHDA and CDR2 SQIVND (reference sequence). CDR3 size: 18 residues. Here the CDR3 DNA reads TGTGCCAGTAGTTCCATCATCCTCCGGGACAGGGACACCGGGGAGCTGTTTTTT. It yields the protein CASSSIILRDRDTGELFF.